This TCR beta chain was recovered during a study of cytomegalovirus exposure and HLA in healthy donors. Across the whole study: A subsequent analysis reported that the 95 to 150 validation repertoires were produced on the same platform that had also been used for the 666 first-cohort repertoires. Study-wide results and caveats: The listing of 150 or so TCR beta chains classed them as cytomegalovirus-associated.

Of note for this clone: Its specificity is unknown.

The V and J ends lost 0 bases and 5 bases respectively, with 5 bases between them. CDR1 and CDR2 (germline): PRHDT, FYEKMQ (reference sequence). This CDR3 region has 12 residues. TCRdb's copy holds only in-frame clones and misses some; the assay was immunoSEQ multiplex PCR. Of roughly 80,000 clones in the sample, 85% to 95% were seen once. The receptor's source is a man between 18 and 29 years old in good health and CMV-seronegative. Sequenced input: PBMCs. J is TRBJ2-7 and V is TRBV13; a weak D match, TRBD2 (5 bases). The CDR3 region has the DNA TGTGCCAGCAGCTTAGGGACTAACGAGCAGTACTTC. Translating it yields CASSLGTNEQYF. The whole variable domain, filled in from reference TRBV13 and TRBJ2-7, reads AAGVIQSPRHLIKEKRETATLKCYPIPRHDTVYWYQQGPGQDPQFLISFYEKMQSDKGSIPDRFSAQQFSDYHSELNMSSLELGDSALYFCASSLGTNEQYFGPGTRLTVT.